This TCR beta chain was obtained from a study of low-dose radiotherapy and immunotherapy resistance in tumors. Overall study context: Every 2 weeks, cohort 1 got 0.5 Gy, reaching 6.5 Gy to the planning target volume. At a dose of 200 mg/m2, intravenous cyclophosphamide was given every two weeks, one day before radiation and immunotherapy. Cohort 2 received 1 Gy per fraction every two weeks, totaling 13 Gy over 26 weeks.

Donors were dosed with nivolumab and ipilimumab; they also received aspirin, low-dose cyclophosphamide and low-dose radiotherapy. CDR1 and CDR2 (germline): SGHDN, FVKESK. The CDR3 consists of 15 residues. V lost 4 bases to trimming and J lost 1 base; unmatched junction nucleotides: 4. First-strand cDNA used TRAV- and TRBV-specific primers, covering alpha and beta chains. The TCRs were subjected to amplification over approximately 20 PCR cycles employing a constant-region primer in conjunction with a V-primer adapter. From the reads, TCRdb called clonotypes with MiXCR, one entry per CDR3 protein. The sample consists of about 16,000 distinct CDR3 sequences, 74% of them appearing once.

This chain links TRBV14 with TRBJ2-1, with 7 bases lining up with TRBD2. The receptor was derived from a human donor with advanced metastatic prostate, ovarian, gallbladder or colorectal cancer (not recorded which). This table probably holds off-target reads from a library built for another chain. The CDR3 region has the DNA TGTGCCAGCAGCCGACGTAGCGGGTCCTACAATGAGCAGTTCTTC. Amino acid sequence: CASSRRSGSYNEQFF.